The sequence of this T cell receptor beta chain was determined in a study of blood T cell repertoires in COVID-19. Across the whole study: Both acute and convalescent COVID-19 samples were obtained from the United States, Italy and Spain. PBMCs, B-cell-depleted T cells, or T cells were the source of the cDNA or gDNA that made up the material.

The germline V gene encodes CDR1 SGHNT and CDR2 YENEEA. The trim removed 3 bases at V and 2 bases at J, leaving 7 bases unmatched. The CDR3 runs 18 residues. As handled by the study authors: Amplified reference gene primers provided the basis for estimating nucleated cell counts. The repertoire was sequenced with immunoSEQ multiplex PCR; TCRdb's copy has only in-frame clones and lacks some. D and trimming were read from the DNA, whereas the V and J calls and clone size are those reported in that table. Counted here are 250,000 or so clones, around 87% occurring once; the ten biggest clones make up approximately 1.6%.

Input material: peripheral blood. This clonotype was sampled from a woman in her thirties or forties who had recovered from COVID-19. V and J are TRBV11-3 and TRBJ2-1; TRBD2 matches 13 bases. The CDR3 loop reads CASSFGLAGETTYNEQFF. The CDR3 nucleotides are TGTGCCAGCAGCTTTGGACTAGCGGGGGAAACTACCTACAATGAGCAGTTCTTC. Combining the CDR3 with reference TRBV11-3 and TRBJ2-1 gives the whole variable domain EAGVVQSPRYKIIEKKQPVAFWCNPISGHNTLYWYLQNLGQGPELLIRYENEEAVDDSQLPKDRFSAERLKGVDSTLKIQPAELGDSAVYLCASSFGLAGETTYNEQFFGPGTRLTVL.